The T cell receptor (beta chain) described here comes from a study of PD-L1 blockade in urothelial cancer. The time point was: peripheral blood 6 weeks after treatment start. Each patient presented with locally advanced or metastatic urothelial carcinoma. TCRdb keeps only in-frame clones here, not all; method: immunoSEQ multiplex PCR. Of around 45,000 clones listed, about four fifths were seen once; the top ten hold more than 12%. This TCR derives from a man aged 55 to 70 with urothelial cancer. The specimen comprised PBMCs, sampled around atezolizumab (anti-PD-L1) treatment.

The CDR3 here is CASSLSGGTDTQYF. The CDR3 nucleotides are TGTGCCAGCAGCTTAAGCGGGGGGACAGATACGCAGTATTTT. The chain recombines TRBV7-9 with TRBJ2-3; 9 bases are shared with TRBD2. Germline lookup yields CDR1 SEHNR and CDR2 FQNEAQ (reference sequence). With V trimmed by 2 bases and J by 3 bases, 0 bases remained unmatched. This CDR3 region has 14 residues.